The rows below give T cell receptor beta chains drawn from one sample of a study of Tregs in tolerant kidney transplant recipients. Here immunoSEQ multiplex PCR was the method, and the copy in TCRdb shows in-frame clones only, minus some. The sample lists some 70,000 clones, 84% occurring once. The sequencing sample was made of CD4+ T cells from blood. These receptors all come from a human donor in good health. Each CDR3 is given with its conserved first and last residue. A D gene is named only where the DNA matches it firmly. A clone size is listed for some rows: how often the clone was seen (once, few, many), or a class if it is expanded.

CDR3 protein: CASSISQGADYGYTF; CDR3 DNA: TGTGCCAGTAGTATCTCACAGGGGGCAGACTATGGCTACACCTTC; J gene: TRBJ1-2; clone size: NA; V gene: TRBV19; D gene: TRBD1
CDR3 protein: CASSLGLAGVSASYEQYF; CDR3 DNA: TGTGCCAGCAGCTTGGGACTAGCGGGAGTGAGTGCCTCCTACGAGCAGTACTTC; J gene: TRBJ2-7; clone size: NA; V gene: TRBV5-4; D gene: TRBD2
CDR3 protein: CASTNAGFTQYF; CDR3 DNA: TGTGCCAGCACCAATGCGGGGTTTACGCAGTATTTT; J gene: TRBJ2-3; clone size: NA; V gene: TRBV4-2; D gene: NA
CDR3 protein: CASRPTGWTYEQYF; CDR3 DNA: TGTGCCAGCAGACCCACGGGGTGGACCTACGAGCAGTACTTC; J gene: TRBJ2-7; clone size: NA; V gene: TRBV7-2; D gene: NA
CDR3 protein: CASGLRLAGVYQSTGELFF; CDR3 DNA: TGTGCTAGTGGGTTAAGGCTAGCGGGAGTTTATCAGAGCACCGGGGAGCTGTTTTTT; J gene: TRBJ2-2; clone size: once; V gene: TRBV12-5; D gene: TRBD2
CDR3 protein: CASSLVPVNYGYTF; CDR3 DNA: TGCGCCAGCAGCTTGGTTCCCGTTAACTATGGCTACACCTTC; J gene: TRBJ1-2; clone size: once; V gene: TRBV5-1; D gene: NA
CDR3 protein: CAWSEGDRGREKLFF; CDR3 DNA: TGTGCCTGGAGTGAGGGGGACAGGGGGCGTGAAAAACTGTTTTTT; J gene: TRBJ1-4; clone size: once; V gene: TRBV30; D gene: TRBD1
CDR3 protein: CASSPRGGRNPNEKLFF; CDR3 DNA: TGTGCCAGTAGTCCCCGCGGGGGGAGGAATCCTAATGAAAAACTGTTTTTT; J gene: TRBJ1-4; clone size: NA; V gene: TRBV19; D gene: NA
CDR3 protein: CASSIGSTGADQPQHF; CDR3 DNA: TGTGCCAGTAGTATAGGGTCGACAGGGGCTGATCAGCCCCAGCATTTT; J gene: TRBJ1-5; clone size: NA; V gene: TRBV19; D gene: TRBD1
CDR3 protein: CSVQGTGDSGANVLTF; CDR3 DNA: TGCAGCGTCCAGGGGACAGGCGACTCTGGGGCCAACGTCCTGACTTTC; J gene: TRBJ2-6; clone size: NA; V gene: TRBV29-1; D gene: TRBD1
CDR3 protein: CASSLAGPGSAGYTF; CDR3 DNA: TGTGCCAGCAGCTTGGCGGGCCCGGGGTCCGCAGGCTACACCTTC; J gene: TRBJ1-2; clone size: NA; V gene: TRBV5-4; D gene: NA
CDR3 protein: CASSQDRGRYGYTF; CDR3 DNA: TGTGCCAGTAGCCAAGACAGGGGACGTTATGGCTACACCTTC; J gene: TRBJ1-2; clone size: NA; V gene: TRBV19; D gene: TRBD1
CDR3 protein: CASSSGSSYEQYF; CDR3 DNA: TGTGCCAGCAGCTCGGGCAGCTCCTACGAGCAGTACTTC; J gene: TRBJ2-7; clone size: NA; V gene: TRBV7-9; D gene: NA
CDR3 protein: CASSGTLAPSTDTQYF; CDR3 DNA: TGTGCCAGCAGCGGCACTCTAGCCCCCTCCACAGATACGCAGTATTTT; J gene: TRBJ2-3; clone size: NA; V gene: TRBV9; D gene: NA
CDR3 protein: CASSSYRGHLYEQYF; CDR3 DNA: TGTGCCAGCAGTTCGTACAGGGGGCACCTCTACGAGCAGTACTTC; J gene: TRBJ2-7; clone size: NA; V gene: TRBV6-5; D gene: TRBD1
CDR3 protein: CASSGDYGYTF; CDR3 DNA: TGTGCCAGCTCAGGAGACTATGGCTACACCTTC; J gene: TRBJ1-2; clone size: NA; V gene: TRBV18; D gene: NA
CDR3 protein: CASSLSGGNQPQHF; CDR3 DNA: TGCGCCAGCAGCTTGTCTGGGGGCAATCAGCCCCAGCATTTT; J gene: TRBJ1-5; clone size: once; V gene: TRBV5-1; D gene: NA
CDR3 protein: CASSGRLGYGYTF; CDR3 DNA: TGTGCCAGCAGTGGCAGGCTTGGCTATGGCTACACCTTC; J gene: TRBJ1-2; clone size: NA; V gene: TRBV2; D gene: NA
CDR3 protein: CASSYSLSGRPYEQYF; CDR3 DNA: TGTGCCAGCAGCTACAGCCTAAGCGGGAGGCCCTACGAGCAGTACTTC; J gene: TRBJ2-7; clone size: NA; V gene: TRBV11-2; D gene: TRBD2
CDR3 protein: CASRESAGMGETQYF; CDR3 DNA: TGCGCCAGCAGGGAGAGTGCGGGGATGGGTGAGACCCAGTACTTC; J gene: TRBJ2-5; clone size: few; V gene: TRBV5-1; D gene: NA
CDR3 protein: CASSPGTGASRLGGYTF; CDR3 DNA: TGTGCCAGTAGTCCCGGGACAGGGGCCTCCAGGTTGGGTGGCTACACCTTC; J gene: TRBJ1-2; clone size: NA; V gene: TRBV19; D gene: TRBD1
CDR3 protein: CASSPARSSYTF; CDR3 DNA: TGTGCCAGTAGTCCCGCGCGGAGTAGCTACACCTTC; J gene: TRBJ1-2; clone size: NA; V gene: TRBV19; D gene: NA
CDR3 protein: CASSGGISTGELFF; CDR3 DNA: TGCGCCAGCAGCGGGGGAATCAGCACCGGGGAGCTGTTTTTT; J gene: TRBJ2-2; clone size: NA; V gene: TRBV5-1; D gene: NA
CDR3 protein: CASSGRGNEKLFF; CDR3 DNA: TGTGCCAGCAGTGGCCGGGGTAATGAAAAACTGTTTTTT; J gene: TRBJ1-4; clone size: NA; V gene: TRBV27; D gene: NA
CDR3 protein: CASSQTGTSGRNTGELFF; CDR3 DNA: TGTGCCAGCAGCCAGACGGGGACTAGCGGGAGAAATACCGGGGAGCTGTTTTTT; J gene: TRBJ2-2; clone size: NA; V gene: TRBV14; D gene: TRBD2
CDR3 protein: CASSGPGSRHEKLFF; CDR3 DNA: TGTGCCAGCAGCGGCCCCGGGAGTCGGCATGAAAAACTGTTTTTT; J gene: TRBJ1-4; clone size: NA; V gene: TRBV9; D gene: NA
CDR3 protein: CASSLTPSGPTAAREQFF; CDR3 DNA: TGCGCCAGCAGCCTTACCCCTAGCGGGCCCACCGCGGCAAGGGAGCAGTTCTTC; J gene: TRBJ2-1; clone size: NA; V gene: TRBV4-3; D gene: TRBD2
CDR3 protein: CASSEDGRGTQYF; CDR3 DNA: TGTGCCAGCAGTGAAGATGGGCGAGGTACGCAGTATTTT; J gene: TRBJ2-3; clone size: NA; V gene: TRBV2; D gene: NA
CDR3 protein: CASSDNLRESGPLHF; CDR3 DNA: TGTGCCAGCAGCGACAACCTCAGGGAATCAGGGCCCCTCCACTTT; J gene: TRBJ1-6; clone size: NA; V gene: TRBV2; D gene: NA
CDR3 protein: CASSESGQAPPYEQYF; CDR3 DNA: TGTGCCAGCAGCGAATCCGGACAGGCCCCCCCCTACGAGCAGTACTTC; J gene: TRBJ2-7; clone size: NA; V gene: TRBV5-4; D gene: TRBD1
CDR3 protein: CASSHDRSSGNTIYF; CDR3 DNA: TGCGCCAGCAGCCATGACAGGAGCTCTGGAAACACCATATATTTT; J gene: TRBJ1-3; clone size: NA; V gene: TRBV4-1; D gene: NA
CDR3 protein: CASYLAGTDTQYF; CDR3 DNA: TGTGCCAGTTACCTAGCCGGCACAGATACGCAGTATTTT; J gene: TRBJ2-3; clone size: NA; V gene: TRBV6-6; D gene: NA
CDR3 protein: CASSLDRGFGQETQYF; CDR3 DNA: TGTGCCAGCAGCCTGGACAGGGGATTTGGCCAAGAGACCCAGTACTTC; J gene: TRBJ2-5; clone size: NA; V gene: TRBV5-6; D gene: TRBD1
CDR3 protein: CARPAGTGGNQPQHF; CDR3 DNA: TGTGCCAGACCCGCCGGGACAGGGGGCAATCAGCCCCAGCATTTT; J gene: TRBJ1-5; clone size: once; V gene: TRBV19; D gene: TRBD1
CDR3 protein: CASSLSPTEAFF; CDR3 DNA: TGTGCCAGCAGCTTAAGTCCTACTGAAGCTTTCTTT; J gene: TRBJ1-1; clone size: NA; V gene: TRBV11-3; D gene: NA
CDR3 protein: CASSLTGGASLTQYF; CDR3 DNA: TGTGCCAGCAGCTTAACGGGGGGAGCGTCGTTGACGCAGTATTTT; J gene: TRBJ2-3; clone size: many; V gene: TRBV7-3; D gene: NA
CDR3 protein: CASSPVSGGVDEQFF; CDR3 DNA: TGTGCCAGCAGCCCGGTAAGCGGGGGAGTTGATGAGCAGTTCTTC; J gene: TRBJ2-1; clone size: NA; V gene: TRBV6-5; D gene: TRBD2
CDR3 protein: CASSQRDRVNTEAFF; CDR3 DNA: TGCGCCAGCAGCCAGAGGGACAGGGTGAACACTGAAGCTTTCTTT; J gene: TRBJ1-1; clone size: NA; V gene: TRBV4-1; D gene: TRBD1
CDR3 protein: CATTSGSSGANVLTF; CDR3 DNA: TGTGCCACCACCAGTGGTTCCTCGGGGGCCAACGTCCTGACTTTC; J gene: TRBJ2-6; clone size: NA; V gene: TRBV15; D gene: NA
CDR3 protein: CASSLVQGAQTGNTIYF; CDR3 DNA: TGTGCCAGCAGCTTAGTACAGGGGGCGCAAACTGGAAACACCATATATTTT; J gene: TRBJ1-3; clone size: few; V gene: TRBV7-2; D gene: TRBD1
CDR3 protein: CASRGKGEAFF; CDR3 DNA: TGTGCCAGTAGGGGTAAAGGTGAAGCTTTCTTT; J gene: TRBJ1-1; clone size: NA; V gene: TRBV6-4; D gene: NA
CDR3 protein: CASSLSGGAGNEQFF; CDR3 DNA: TGTGCCAGCAGCTTAAGCGGGGGGGCCGGGAATGAGCAGTTCTTC; J gene: TRBJ2-1; clone size: once; V gene: TRBV11-3; D gene: TRBD2
CDR3 protein: CASGLVRQGEGQETQYF; CDR3 DNA: TGTGCTAGTGGTTTGGTACGGCAGGGGGAAGGCCAAGAGACCCAGTACTTC; J gene: TRBJ2-5; clone size: NA; V gene: TRBV12-5; D gene: TRBD1
CDR3 protein: CASSHPRWGQGANEQFF; CDR3 DNA: TGTGCCAGCAGCCACCCGAGGTGGGGACAAGGGGCCAATGAGCAGTTCTTC; J gene: TRBJ2-1; clone size: NA; V gene: TRBV14; D gene: NA
CDR3 protein: CASSDRVNTGELFF; CDR3 DNA: TGTGCCAGCAGCGACAGAGTCAACACCGGGGAGCTGTTTTTT; J gene: TRBJ2-2; clone size: NA; V gene: TRBV7-3; D gene: NA
CDR3 protein: CASSQRMGQGKKSSAGELFF; CDR3 DNA: TGTGCCAGCTCACAAAGAATGGGACAGGGCAAGAAGTCGTCCGCCGGGGAGCTGTTTTTT; J gene: TRBJ2-2; clone size: once; V gene: TRBV18; D gene: TRBD1
CDR3 protein: CASSPDRGRGTEAFF; CDR3 DNA: TGTGCCAGCTCACCGGACAGGGGAAGGGGCACTGAAGCTTTCTTT; J gene: TRBJ1-1; clone size: NA; V gene: TRBV18; D gene: TRBD1
CDR3 protein: CASSWGDREDGYTF; CDR3 DNA: TGCGCCAGCAGTTGGGGGGACAGGGAGGATGGCTACACCTTC; J gene: TRBJ1-2; clone size: NA; V gene: TRBV5-1; D gene: TRBD1
CDR3 protein: CASSHPAQRSSYEQYF; CDR3 DNA: TGCGCCAGCAGCCATCCGGCCCAACGGAGCTCCTACGAGCAGTACTTC; J gene: TRBJ2-7; clone size: NA; V gene: TRBV4-1; D gene: NA
CDR3 protein: CASSQVATRTDTQYF; CDR3 DNA: TGCGCCAGCAGCCAAGTGGCTACCAGGACAGATACGCAGTATTTT; J gene: TRBJ2-3; clone size: NA; V gene: TRBV4-3; D gene: NA
CDR3 protein: CAWSEGYEQYF; CDR3 DNA: TGTGCCTGGAGTGAGGGCTACGAGCAGTACTTC; J gene: TRBJ2-7; clone size: NA; V gene: TRBV30; D gene: NA
CDR3 protein: CASYLRGGPTDTQYF; CDR3 DNA: TGTGCCAGCTATTTGCGGGGGGGCCCCACAGATACGCAGTATTTT; J gene: TRBJ2-3; clone size: NA; V gene: TRBV27; D gene: TRBD2
CDR3 protein: CASSPRTGGTEAFF; CDR3 DNA: TGTGCCAGCAGTCCCCGGACAGGGGGCACTGAAGCTTTCTTT; J gene: TRBJ1-1; clone size: few; V gene: TRBV6-1; D gene: TRBD1
CDR3 protein: CASSLDLLGGNGYTF; CDR3 DNA: TGTGCCAGCAGCTTAGACCTCCTCGGGGGCAATGGCTACACCTTC; J gene: TRBJ1-2; clone size: NA; V gene: TRBV7-9; D gene: NA